This T cell receptor beta chain was sequenced for a study of tumor-infiltrating lymphocytes in primary liver carcinoma. Looking at the study overall: Each sample had roughly 3.65 to 7.5 million productive TCRbeta reads regardless of tissue type. General study findings and limits: Tumor region pairs overlapped more than did tumor-adjacent and tumor-blood pairs. The study found a significantly higher top-250-clone fraction in tumors than in blood (p = 0.039).

Using a constant-region primer together with ProtoScript II reverse transcriptase, TCR beta cDNA was made from around 500 ng of total RNA. Library construction for TCR beta comprised three nested multiplex PCR rounds performed with slightly modified ARM-PCR. PCR rounds one and two used TRBV1-TRBV30 forward primers with a C-beta reverse primer for about 9 cycles each. TCRdb redid the calling of the multiplex PCR reads with MiXCR, one entry per CDR3 protein. The sample has hundreds of thousands of distinct CDR3 sequences, around three fifths seen once. About this clonotype: The antigen is undetermined. Its ends do not fully match the called genes, so a read error is possible.

Germline DNA was extracted alongside blood RNA, which was obtained from unsorted whole blood. Peripheral blood, around 4 milliliters, was collected prior to surgery. Per germline, CDR1 MNHEY and CDR2 SVGEGT. This CDR3 spans 15 amino acids. This sequence was found in a woman in her 30s with primary liver carcinoma and hepatitis B virus infection. This chain uses TRBV6-2 or TRBV6-3 with TRBJ2-2; 9 bases map to TRBD1. Sequencing used peripheral blood. This CDR3 reads CASRRTGANTGELFF. In DNA form, the CDR3 reads TGTGCCAGTAGAAGGACAGGGGCGAATACCGGAGAGCTGTTTTTT.